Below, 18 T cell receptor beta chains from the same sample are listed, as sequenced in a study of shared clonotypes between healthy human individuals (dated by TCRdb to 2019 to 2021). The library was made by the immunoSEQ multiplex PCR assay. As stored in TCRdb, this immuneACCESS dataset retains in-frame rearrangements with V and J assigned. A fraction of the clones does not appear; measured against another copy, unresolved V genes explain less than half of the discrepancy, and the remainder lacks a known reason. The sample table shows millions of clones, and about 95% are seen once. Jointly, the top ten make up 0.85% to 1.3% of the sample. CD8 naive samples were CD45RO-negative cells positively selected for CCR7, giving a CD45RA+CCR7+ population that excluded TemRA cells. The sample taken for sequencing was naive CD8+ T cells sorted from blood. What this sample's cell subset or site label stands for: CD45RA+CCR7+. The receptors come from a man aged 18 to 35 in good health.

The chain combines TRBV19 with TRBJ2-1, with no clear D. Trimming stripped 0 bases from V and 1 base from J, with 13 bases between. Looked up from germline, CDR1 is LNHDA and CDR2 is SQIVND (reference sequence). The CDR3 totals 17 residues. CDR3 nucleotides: TGTGCCAGTAGTATAGATCGAGAAGGGAAATCCTACAATGAGCAGTTCTTC. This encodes CASSIDREGKSYNEQFF.

The CDR3: CASSYEGQGGNSPLHF. The CDR3 DNA reads as TGTGCCAGCAGTTACGAGGGGCAGGGGGGAAATTCACCCCTCCACTTT. The chain is built from TRBV6-5 and TRBJ1-6; 7 nucleotides agree with TRBD1. This CDR3 contains 16 residues. Unmatched junction bases numbered 8, after V lost 2 bases and J lost 7 bases. CDR1 and CDR2 from the germline V gene are MNHEY and SVGAGI.

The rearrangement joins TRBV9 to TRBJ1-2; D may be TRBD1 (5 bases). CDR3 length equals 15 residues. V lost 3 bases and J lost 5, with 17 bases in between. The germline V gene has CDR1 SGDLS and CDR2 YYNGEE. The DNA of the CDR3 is TGTGCCAGCAGCGCACGGGACTTTCAAGTTTATGGCTACACCTTC. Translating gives CASSARDFQVYGYTF. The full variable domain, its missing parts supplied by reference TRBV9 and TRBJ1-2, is DSGVTQTPKHLITATGQRVTLRCSPRSGDLSVYWYQQSLDQGLQFLIQYYNGEERAKGNILERFSAQQFPDLHSELNLSSLELGDSALYFCASSARDFQVYGYTFGSGTRLTVV.

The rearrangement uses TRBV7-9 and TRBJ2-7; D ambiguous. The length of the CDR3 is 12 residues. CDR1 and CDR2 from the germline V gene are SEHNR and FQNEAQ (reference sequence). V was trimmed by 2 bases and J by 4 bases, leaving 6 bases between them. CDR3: CASSLSLYEQYF. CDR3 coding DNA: TGTGCCAGCAGCTTAAGCTTATACGAGCAGTACTTC.

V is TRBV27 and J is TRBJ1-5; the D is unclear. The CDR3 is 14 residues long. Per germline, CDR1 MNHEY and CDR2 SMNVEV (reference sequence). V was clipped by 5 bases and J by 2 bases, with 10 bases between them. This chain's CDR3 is CASSRATRNQPQHF. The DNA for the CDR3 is TGTGCCAGCAGTCGGGCGACCCGCAATCAGCCCCAGCATTTT.

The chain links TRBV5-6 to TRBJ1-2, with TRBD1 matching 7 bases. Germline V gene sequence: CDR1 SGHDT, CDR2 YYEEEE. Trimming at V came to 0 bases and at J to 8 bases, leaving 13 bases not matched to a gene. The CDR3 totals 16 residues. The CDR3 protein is CASSLEQGNLLDGYTF. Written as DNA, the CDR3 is TGTGCCAGCAGCTTGGAACAGGGGAATCTCCTTGACGGCTACACCTTC.

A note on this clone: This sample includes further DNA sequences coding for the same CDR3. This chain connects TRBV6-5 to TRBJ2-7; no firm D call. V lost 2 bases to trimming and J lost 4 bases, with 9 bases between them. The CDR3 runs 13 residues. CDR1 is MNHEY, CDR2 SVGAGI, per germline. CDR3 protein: CASSYTDGYEQYF. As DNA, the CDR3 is TGTGCCAGCAGTTACACGGACGGGTACGAGCAGTACTTC.

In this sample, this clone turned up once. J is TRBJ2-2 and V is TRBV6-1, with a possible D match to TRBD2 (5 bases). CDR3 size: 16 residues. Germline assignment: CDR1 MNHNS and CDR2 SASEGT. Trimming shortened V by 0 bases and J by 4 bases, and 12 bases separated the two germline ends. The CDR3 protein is CASSEAPEESTGELFF. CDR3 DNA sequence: TGTGCCAGCAGTGAAGCGCCGGAGGAAAGCACCGGGGAGCTGTTTTTT.

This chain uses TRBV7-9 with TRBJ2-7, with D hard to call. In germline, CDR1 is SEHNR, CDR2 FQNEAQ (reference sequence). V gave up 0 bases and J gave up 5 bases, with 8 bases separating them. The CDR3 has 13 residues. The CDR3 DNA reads TGTGCCAGCAGCTTAGCGCTCGTAAACGAGCAGTACTTC. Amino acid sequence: CASSLALVNEQYF.

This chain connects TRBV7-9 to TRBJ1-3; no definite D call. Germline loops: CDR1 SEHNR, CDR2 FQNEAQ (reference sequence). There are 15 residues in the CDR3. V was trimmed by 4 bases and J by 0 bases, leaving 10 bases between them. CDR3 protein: CASSSPGFSGNTIYF. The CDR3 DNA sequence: TGTGCCAGCAGCTCACCCGGGTTCTCTGGAAACACCATATATTTT. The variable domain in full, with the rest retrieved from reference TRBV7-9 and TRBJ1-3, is DTGVSQNPRHKITKRGQNVTFRCDPISEHNRLYWYRQTLGQGPEFLTYFQNEAQLEKSRLLSDRFSAERPKGSFSTLEIQRTEQGDSAMYLCASSSPGFSGNTIYFGEGSWLTVV.

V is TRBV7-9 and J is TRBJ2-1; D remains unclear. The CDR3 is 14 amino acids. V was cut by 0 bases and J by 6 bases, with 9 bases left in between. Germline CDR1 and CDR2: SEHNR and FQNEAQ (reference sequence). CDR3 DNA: TGTGCCAGCAGCTTAGCTAGGAATCCCAATGAGCAGTTCTTC. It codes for CASSLARNPNEQFF.

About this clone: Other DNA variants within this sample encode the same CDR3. CDR3: CASTNSYEQYF. The CDR3 nucleotides read TGTGCCAGCACAAACAGCTACGAGCAGTACTTC. The chain joins TRBV6-1 to TRBJ2-7; D unresolved. Trimming removed 7 bases at V and 3 bases at J, with 7 bases between. The CDR3 is made up of 11 amino acids. In germline, CDR1 is MNHNS, CDR2 SASEGT.

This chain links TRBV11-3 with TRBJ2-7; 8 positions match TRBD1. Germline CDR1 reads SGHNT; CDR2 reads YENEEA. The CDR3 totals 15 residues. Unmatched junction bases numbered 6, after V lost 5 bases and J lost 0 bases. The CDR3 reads CASSTRQGISYEQYF. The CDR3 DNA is TGTGCCAGCAGCACGAGACAGGGGATCTCCTACGAGCAGTACTTC. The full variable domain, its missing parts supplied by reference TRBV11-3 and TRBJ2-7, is EAGVVQSPRYKIIEKKQPVAFWCNPISGHNTLYWYLQNLGQGPELLIRYENEEAVDDSQLPKDRFSAERLKGVDSTLKIQPAELGDSAVYLCASSTRQGISYEQYFGPGTRLTVT.

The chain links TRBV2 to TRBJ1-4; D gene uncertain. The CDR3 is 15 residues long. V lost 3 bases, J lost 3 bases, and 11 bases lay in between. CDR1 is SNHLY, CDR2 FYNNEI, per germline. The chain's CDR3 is CASSEGPGANEKLFF. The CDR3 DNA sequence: TGTGCCAGCAGTGAGGGTCCGGGAGCTAATGAAAAACTGTTTTTT.

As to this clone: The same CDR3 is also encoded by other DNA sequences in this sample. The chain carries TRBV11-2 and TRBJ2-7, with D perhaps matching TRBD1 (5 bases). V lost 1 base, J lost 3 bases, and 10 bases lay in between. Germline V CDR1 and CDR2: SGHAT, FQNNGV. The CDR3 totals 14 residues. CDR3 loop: CASSLGQGYYEQYF. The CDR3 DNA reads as TGTGCCAGCAGCTTAGGCCAGGGCTACTACGAGCAGTACTTC.

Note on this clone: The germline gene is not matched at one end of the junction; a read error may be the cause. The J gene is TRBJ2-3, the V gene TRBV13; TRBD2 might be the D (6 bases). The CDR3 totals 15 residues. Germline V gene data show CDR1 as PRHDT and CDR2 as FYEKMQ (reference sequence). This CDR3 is CATSLGRGPPDTQYF. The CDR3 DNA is TGTGCCACCAGCCTCGGGCGGGGTCCCCCAGATACGCAGTATTTT.

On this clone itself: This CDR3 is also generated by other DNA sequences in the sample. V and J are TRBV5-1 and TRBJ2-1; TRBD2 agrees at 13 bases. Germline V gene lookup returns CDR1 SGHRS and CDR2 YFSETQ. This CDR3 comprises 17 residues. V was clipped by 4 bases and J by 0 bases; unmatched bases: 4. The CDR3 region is CASSPGLAGSSYNEQFF. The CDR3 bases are TGCGCCAGCAGCCCGGGACTAGCGGGAAGCTCCTACAATGAGCAGTTCTTC.

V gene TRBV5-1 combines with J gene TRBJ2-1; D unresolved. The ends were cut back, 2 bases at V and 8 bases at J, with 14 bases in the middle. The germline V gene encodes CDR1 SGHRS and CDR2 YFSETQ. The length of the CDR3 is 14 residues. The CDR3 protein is CASSFESEGHEQFF. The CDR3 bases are TGCGCCAGCAGCTTTGAGTCCGAAGGCCATGAGCAGTTCTTC. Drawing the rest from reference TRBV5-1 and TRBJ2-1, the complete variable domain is KAGVTQTPRYLIKTRGQQVTLSCSPISGHRSVSWYQQTPGQGLQFLFEYFSETQRNKGNFPGRFSGRQFSNSRSEMNVSTLELGDSALYLCASSFESEGHEQFFGPGTRLTVL.